A single sample gave rise to the 19 T cell receptor beta chains below, sequenced in a study of early stage breast cancer tumors (dated 2017 in TCRdb). Library preparation was by the immunoSEQ multiplex PCR assay. What TCRdb holds here is the immuneACCESS table cut down to in-frame rearrangements. Part of the clones is not present; checked against another copy, under half of the missing clones reflect an unresolved V gene, and the others are unexplained. The sample table holds about 51,000 clones, of which approximately 78% were seen once. The top ten constitute about 3.4% of the sample. The sample taken for sequencing was blood. Receptor source: a person aged 40 to 49 with breast cancer.

This clone was counted between two and nine times. The V and J genes are TRBV13 and TRBJ2-3, with TRBD2 matching over 9 bases. The CDR3 consists of 19 residues. Germline assignment: CDR1 PRHDT and CDR2 FYEKMQ (reference sequence). The trim removed 5 bases at V and 2 bases at J, leaving 17 bases unmatched. CDR3 coding DNA: TGTGCCAGCAGCCTTACCCCGACTAGCGGTAGGGGATACACAGATACGCAGTATTTT. This sequence encodes CASSLTPTSGRGYTDTQYF.

The chain couples TRBV2 to TRBJ2-7; no definite D call. CDR3 length: 14 residues. V lost 2 bases and J lost 0, with 8 bases in between. CDR1 is SNHLY, CDR2 FYNNEI, per germline. CDR3 bases: TGTGCCAGCAGTGAACAGTATAGCTCCTACGAGCAGTACTTC. It yields the protein CASSEQYSSYEQYF.

This clone appeared a few times. The rearrangement joins TRBV14 to TRBJ1-1; D gene ambiguous. The CDR3 spans 14 residues. Per the germline V gene, CDR1 is SGHDN and CDR2 is FVKESK. The V end was cut by 4 bases, the J end by 1 base, with 10 bases between. CDR3 loop: CASSPGLRNTEAFF. The CDR3 DNA is TGTGCCAGCAGCCCAGGCTTGAGGAACACTGAAGCTTTCTTT.

The rearrangement uses TRBV27 and TRBJ2-6, with 8 bases identical to TRBD1. The junction had 8 bases not matched to a gene; V was cut back by 6 bases and J by 4 bases. The CDR3 length is 16 residues. Germline CDR1 MNHEY, CDR2 SMNVEV (reference sequence). CDR3 region: CASSPTGAGGANVLTF. In DNA form, the CDR3 reads TGTGCCAGCAGCCCGACAGGGGCTGGAGGGGCCAACGTCCTGACTTTC.

The V call is TRBV5-1, the J call TRBJ2-5; 9 bases are shared with TRBD2. Germline CDR1 reads SGHRS; CDR2 reads YFSETQ. The ends lost 4 bases at V and 5 bases at J; junction bases unmatched: 6. This CDR3 is 14 amino acids long. This CDR3 is CASSMREGQETQYF. CDR3 bases: TGCGCCAGCAGCATGCGGGAGGGCCAGGAGACCCAGTACTTC. The variable domain in full, with the rest retrieved from reference TRBV5-1 and TRBJ2-5, is KAGVTQTPRYLIKTRGQQVTLSCSPISGHRSVSWYQQTPGQGLQFLFEYFSETQRNKGNFPGRFSGRQFSNSRSEMNVSTLELGDSALYLCASSMREGQETQYFGPGTRLLVL.

The CDR3 DNA sequence: TGCGCCAGCAGCCAGAGGGGGGGCGGAGGCACCGGGGAGCTGTTTTTT. It codes for CASSQRGGGGTGELFF. The chain uses TRBV5-1 and TRBJ2-2; the D gene is possibly TRBD2 (7 bases). Trimming took 4 bases from V and 4 from J, leaving 17 bases between them. Germline CDR1 reads SGHRS; CDR2 reads YFSETQ. The CDR3 consists of 16 residues. Supplemented by reference TRBV5-1 and TRBJ2-2, the full variable domain reads KAGVTQTPRYLIKTRGQQVTLSCSPISGHRSVSWYQQTPGQGLQFLFEYFSETQRNKGNFPGRFSGRQFSNSRSEMNVSTLELGDSALYLCASSQRGGGGTGELFFGEGSRLTVL.

The chain uses TRBV6-1 and TRBJ1-1; D is perhaps TRBD1 (5 bases). From germline, CDR1 is MNHNS and CDR2 SASEGT. The CDR3 is made up of 16 amino acids. Trimming took off 2 bases at V and 0 bases at J, with 13 bases between the two ends. The CDR3 DNA reads as TGTGCCAGCAGTGAAACGGTTGGGGGGTTGAACACTGAAGCTTTCTTT. Its translation: CASSETVGGLNTEAFF.

V usage is TRBV2 and J usage is TRBJ2-5, with 7 bases matching TRBD1. This CDR3 has 14 amino acids. Trimming took 5 bases from V and 2 from J; bases not matched to a gene: 5. The germline gives CDR1 SNHLY, CDR2 FYNNEI. Here the CDR3 DNA reads TGTGCCAGCAGTAGCAGGACAGGACAAGAGACCCAGTACTTC. Translation gives CASSSRTGQETQYF.

The CDR3 bases are TGTGCCATCAGTGAGTCCACGGGAGTGTCTTACGAGCAGTACTTC. This encodes CAISESTGVSYEQYF. This chain connects TRBV10-3 to TRBJ2-7; a possible D gene is TRBD2 (6 bases). The CDR3 spans 15 residues. The germline V and J ends were trimmed by 0 bases and 4 bases, with 13 bases remaining between them. CDR1 and CDR2 (germline): ENHRY, SYGVKD.

This clone was seen once. The chain couples TRBV29-1 to TRBJ2-2; 7 bases match TRBD1. CDR3 length: 16 residues. The V segment lost 6 bases and the J segment 7 bases; nucleotides outside the gene matches: 17. CDR1 is SQVTM, CDR2 ANQGSEA, per germline. The CDR3 is CSVLHYYAGGNGELFF. In DNA, the CDR3 is TGCAGCGTCCTCCACTACTACGCAGGGGGAAACGGGGAGCTGTTTTTT.

The rearrangement uses TRBV5-1 and TRBJ2-1; 10 positions match TRBD2. The ends lost 4 bases at V and 1 base at J; junction bases unmatched: 5. The CDR3 extends over 16 amino acids. Germline V lookup: CDR1 SGHRS, CDR2 YFSETQ. The CDR3 DNA follows: TGCGCCAGCAGCCCAAGTAGCGGGGGGTCCTACAATGAGCAGTTCTTC. It encodes CASSPSSGGSYNEQFF.

This chain links TRBV27 with TRBJ1-5, with 7 bases that match TRBD1. Trimming cost V 8 bases and J 0 bases; bases outside gene matches: 7. Looked up from germline, CDR1 is MNHEY and CDR2 is SMNVEV (reference sequence). This CDR3 is 15 amino acids long. CDR3 loop: CASGLTGDSNQPQHF. DNA for the CDR3: TGTGCCAGCGGACTAACAGGGGATAGCAATCAGCCCCAGCATTTT.

The chain has TRBV12-1 and TRBJ2-3; the table assigns TRBD1, which was not confirmed against the DNA. TRBV12-1 is deemed a pseudogene. The CDR3 sequence is 16 residues long. The CDR3 DNA sequence: TGTGCCAGCAGCCCGGACAGGAAGGTGGACACAGATACGCAGTATTTT. Translating gives CASSPDRKVDTDTQYF.

This clone came up a few times. The chain links TRBV7-2 to TRBJ1-1; D ambiguous. The CDR3 contains 13 residues. CDR1 and CDR2 from the germline V gene are SGHTA and FQGNSA. V was pared by 5 bases and J by 0 bases, with 7 bases between. The CDR3: CASSAELNTEAFF. The CDR3 bases are TGTGCCAGCAGCGCTGAGTTGAACACTGAAGCTTTCTTT.

CDR3 nucleotides: TGTGCCAGCAGCAGAGAGGGATTAAGTGACAATGAGCAGTTCTTC. Its protein product is CASSREGLSDNEQFF. The V gene is TRBV11-2, the J gene TRBJ2-1, with a tentative D call TRBD2 (5 bases). Germline V gives CDR1 SGHAT, CDR2 FQNNGV. The CDR3 runs 15 residues. Deletions cut 5 bases from V and 5 bases from J, with 16 bases between.

CDR3 residues: CASSYVQGTEAFF. The DNA of the CDR3 is TGTGCCAGCAGTTACGTGCAGGGCACTGAAGCTTTCTTT. The V gene is TRBV6-5, the J gene TRBJ1-1; the D gene is possibly TRBD1 (5 bases). Trimming took off 2 bases at V and 4 bases at J, with 8 bases between the two ends. The CDR3 loop spans 13 amino acids. Germline CDR1 and CDR2: MNHEY and SVGAGI.

The chain couples TRBV19 to TRBJ2-2; 7 bases line up with TRBD1. CDR3 length: 14 residues. V gave up 4 bases and J gave up 4 bases; unmatched junction bases: 3. Germline loops: CDR1 LNHDA, CDR2 SQIVND (reference sequence). The CDR3 DNA sequence: TGTGCCAGTAGTACGGGACAGCCCACCGGGGAGCTGTTTTTT. The encoded protein is CASSTGQPTGELFF.

The chain carries TRBV2 and TRBJ2-7, with D unresolved. Germline V gives CDR1 SNHLY, CDR2 FYNNEI. The length of the CDR3 is 17 residues. Trimming pared 7 bases from V and 6 bases from J, leaving 28 bases between. The CDR3 DNA reads TGTGCCAGCATCCTAAAAGGCTGCTCGGACGTTACGTGCGAGCAGTACTTC. Translation gives CASILKGCSDVTCEQYF. The full variable domain, in which reference TRBV2 and TRBJ2-7 provide the parts outside the CDR3, is EPEVTQTPSHQVTQMGQEVILRCVPISNHLYFYWYRQILGQKVEFLVSFYNNEISEKSEIFDDQFSVERPDGSNFTLKIRSTKLEDSAMYFCASILKGCSDVTCEQYFGPGTRLTVT.

This sequence joins TRBV7-9 and TRBJ2-2; TRBD1 might be the D (5 bases). There are 16 residues in the CDR3. Trimming left V 4 bases short and J 3 bases short, with 15 bases between. The germline gives CDR1 SEHNR, CDR2 FQNEAQ (reference sequence). CDR3 sequence reads: CASSSPTDRYTGELFF. CDR3 DNA sequence: TGTGCCAGCAGCTCACCGACTGACAGATACACCGGGGAGCTGTTTTTT. The full variable domain, completed using reference TRBV7-9 and TRBJ2-2, is DTGVSQNPRHKITKRGQNVTFRCDPISEHNRLYWYRQTLGQGPEFLTYFQNEAQLEKSRLLSDRFSAERPKGSFSTLEIQRTEQGDSAMYLCASSSPTDRYTGELFFGEGSRLTVL.